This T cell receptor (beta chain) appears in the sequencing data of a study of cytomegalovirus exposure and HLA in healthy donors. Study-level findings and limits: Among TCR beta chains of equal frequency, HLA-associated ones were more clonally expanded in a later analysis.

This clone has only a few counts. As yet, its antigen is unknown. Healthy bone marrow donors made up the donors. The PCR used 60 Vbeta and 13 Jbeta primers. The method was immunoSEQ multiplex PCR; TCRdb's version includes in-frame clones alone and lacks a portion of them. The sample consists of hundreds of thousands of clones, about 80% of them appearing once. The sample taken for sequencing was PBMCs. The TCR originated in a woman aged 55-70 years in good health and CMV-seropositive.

The CDR3 region has the DNA TGTGCCAGCAGCCCCCGGGGGGGCGACGGGAACACTGAAGCTTTCTTT. This encodes CASSPRGGDGNTEAFF. The chain carries TRBV5-5 and TRBJ1-1; TRBD1 might be the D (6 bases). The CDR3 contains 16 residues. Germline CDR1 is SGHKS and CDR2 is YYEKEE (reference sequence). V shed 4 bases and J shed 1 base, with 17 bases lying between them. Using reference TRBV5-5 and TRBJ1-1 for the parts outside the CDR3, the full variable domain is DAGVTQSPTHLIKTRGQQVTLRCSPISGHKSVSWYQQVLGQGPQFIFQYYEKEERGRGNFPDRFSARQFPNYSSELNVNALLLGDSALYLCASSPRGGDGNTEAFFGQGTRLTVV.